The next 32 T cell receptor beta chains were all read from a single sample in a study of cytomegalovirus exposure and HLA in healthy donors. In the PCR, 60 Vbeta and 13 Jbeta primers were used. Sequencing was performed with immunoSEQ multiplex PCR; in TCRdb, only in-frame clones are kept and a portion is missing. The data show 100,000 to 150,000 clones, less than 80% seen once. Material: PBMCs. These TCRs come from a woman aged 50 to 65 in good health and CMV-seropositive.

This clone was seen more than once but under ten times. The chain joins TRBV4-2 to TRBJ1-6; D unclear. CDR3 size: 11 residues. Looked up from germline, CDR1 is LGHNA and CDR2 is YNFKEQ. Trimming cost V 1 base and J 14 bases, with 6 bases left between them. The CDR3 DNA is TGTGCCAGCAGCCAAGGCACAGCCCTCCACTTT. It is translated as CASSQGTALHF.

The rearrangement links TRBV9 to TRBJ1-4; perhaps TRBD1 as D (5 bases). Germline CDR1 reads SGDLS; CDR2 reads YYNGEE. The CDR3 spans 14 residues. V was cut by 3 bases and J by 3 bases, with 9 bases left in between. CDR3 DNA: TGTGCCAGCAGCGCAGGGAGGGCTAATGAAAAACTGTTTTTT. The encoded protein is CASSAGRANEKLFF. Full variable domain (missing parts from reference TRBV9 and TRBJ1-4): DSGVTQTPKHLITATGQRVTLRCSPRSGDLSVYWYQQSLDQGLQFLIQYYNGEERAKGNILERFSAQQFPDLHSELNLSSLELGDSALYFCASSAGRANEKLFFGSGTQLSVL.

The chain joins TRBV5-4 to TRBJ2-5, with D possibly TRBD2 on 5 matching bases. The length of the CDR3 is 14 residues. Germline loops: CDR1 SGHNT, CDR2 YYREEE (reference sequence). Trimming left V 0 bases short and J 5 bases short, with 11 bases between. The CDR3 reads CASSLGVEVETQYF. The CDR3 bases are TGTGCCAGCAGCTTGGGTGTGGAGGTCGAGACCCAGTACTTC.

This clone is a singleton in its sample. The chain links TRBV5-1 to TRBJ1-2, with D possibly matching TRBD1 (5 bases). Trimming took off 0 bases at V and 3 bases at J, with 9 bases between the two ends. The germline gives CDR1 SGHRS, CDR2 YFSETQ. CDR3 length equals 14 residues. CDR3 region: CASSLESRDYGYTF. CDR3 coding DNA: TGCGCCAGCAGCTTGGAGTCCAGGGACTATGGCTACACCTTC.

This clone was seen once. The chain joins TRBV30 to TRBJ2-3, with TRBD2 matching over 14 bases. The CDR3 runs 18 residues. Germline loops: CDR1 GTSNPN, CDR2 SVGIG (reference sequence). Trimming at V came to 3 bases and at J to 6 bases, leaving 14 bases not matched to a gene. This CDR3 is CAWSARKGLAGVYDTQYF. The CDR3 DNA is TGTGCCTGGAGCGCAAGAAAGGGACTAGCGGGAGTATATGATACGCAGTATTTT.

V gene TRBV27 combines with J gene TRBJ1-4; 7 bases are a match to TRBD1. There are 13 residues in the CDR3. V was clipped by 3 bases and J by 14 bases; unmatched bases: 9. CDR1 and CDR2 (germline): MNHEY, SMNVEV (reference sequence). For the CDR3, the DNA is TGTGCCAGCAGTTTTCAGGGGGAGGATTTGCTGTTTTTT. It encodes CASSFQGEDLLFF.

The chain couples TRBV4-2 to TRBJ2-1; D uncertain. This CDR3 is 16 amino acids long. Looked up from germline, CDR1 is LGHNA and CDR2 is YNFKEQ. V was cut by 0 bases and J by 6 bases, with 15 bases left in between. The chain's CDR3 is CASSQDEASGRNEQFF. The CDR3 DNA sequence: TGTGCCAGCAGCCAAGATGAGGCTAGTGGTCGCAATGAGCAGTTCTTC.

This clone was seen just once. The V gene is TRBV7-2, the J gene TRBJ1-4; D is unresolved. This CDR3 comprises 13 residues. V dropped 5 bases and J dropped 1 base, with 5 bases sitting between them. CDR1 and CDR2 from the germline V gene are SGHTA and FQGNSA. In DNA, the CDR3 is TGTGCCAGCAGCCAACAAACTAATGAAAAACTGTTTTTT. Translation gives CASSQQTNEKLFF.

The chain combines TRBV6-6 with TRBJ2-1; 7 nucleotides align to TRBD2. The CDR3 is 13 residues long. In germline, CDR1 is MNHNY, CDR2 SVGAGI (reference sequence). Trimming removed 6 bases from V and 7 bases from J; junction bases left unmatched: 6. This CDR3 reads CASSQRGPNEQFF. The CDR3 DNA is TGTGCCAGCAGCCAGCGGGGACCGAATGAGCAGTTCTTC.

The chain links TRBV6-1 to TRBJ2-7; maybe TRBD2 (6 bases). V lost 0 bases to trimming and J lost 1 base, with 10 bases between them. The germline V gene has CDR1 MNHNS and CDR2 SASEGT. The CDR3 has 15 residues. CDR3 sequence reads: CASSEAAGLSYEQYF. Written as DNA, the CDR3 is TGTGCCAGCAGTGAAGCGGCGGGGCTATCCTACGAGCAGTACTTC.

The chain has TRBV27 and TRBJ1-5; D is unresolved. The CDR3 totals 12 residues. V lost 4 bases to trimming and J lost 4 bases, with 5 bases between them. Per the germline V gene, CDR1 is MNHEY and CDR2 is SMNVEV (reference sequence). The CDR3 coding sequence is TGTGCCAGCAGTTCTGCGAATCAGCCCCAGCATTTT. Protein: CASSSANQPQHF.

This chain uses TRBV18 with TRBJ2-6; the D gene is possibly TRBD1 (6 bases). V lost 6 bases and J 3 bases, leaving 15 bases between the germline ends. The CDR3 has 16 residues. Germline CDR1 KGHSH, CDR2 LQKENI. The CDR3 here is CASSSPGVYGANVLTF. The DNA for the CDR3 is TGTGCCAGCTCGTCCCCAGGGGTCTATGGGGCCAACGTCCTGACTTTC.

The chain joins TRBV28 to TRBJ1-2, with 7 bases matching TRBD1. CDR1 is MDHEN, CDR2 SYDVKM, per germline. The ends lost 5 bases at V and 8 bases at J; junction bases unmatched: 17. The length of the CDR3 is 16 residues. CDR3 amino acids: CASSEPGQSPNGGYTF. CDR3 in DNA: TGTGCCAGCAGTGAACCGGGACAGAGTCCAAATGGAGGCTACACCTTC.

V usage is TRBV19 and J usage is TRBJ1-4; D is unclear. CDR1 and CDR2 from the germline V gene are LNHDA and SQIVND (reference sequence). The V and J ends lost 3 bases and 13 bases respectively, with 12 bases between them. This CDR3 region has 12 residues. This CDR3 reads CASSMGRSGLFF. The DNA of the CDR3 is TGTGCCAGTAGTATGGGGAGGAGTGGACTGTTTTTT.

The chain combines TRBV7-9 with TRBJ1-2, with a weak D call TRBD1 (5 bases). This CDR3 has 12 residues. Germline assignment: CDR1 SEHNR and CDR2 FQNEAQ (reference sequence). V gave up 5 bases and J gave up 7 bases, with 11 bases separating them. The CDR3 is CASSPNQGGYTF. CDR3 DNA: TGTGCCAGCAGCCCCAATCAGGGTGGCTACACCTTC.

V and J are TRBV28 and TRBJ1-5; D is uncertain. The germline V and J ends were trimmed by 6 bases and 7 bases, with 22 bases remaining between them. Germline V CDR1 and CDR2: MDHEN, SYDVKM. The CDR3 sequence is 16 residues long. Here the CDR3 reads CASSSAGWGSVQPQHF. Written as DNA, the CDR3 is TGTGCCAGCAGCTCCGCGGGATGGGGATCGGTACAGCCCCAGCATTTT.

This clone showed up just once. This sequence joins TRBV9 and TRBJ2-3; tentatively, D is TRBD2 (5 bases). V lost 0 bases to trimming and J lost 4 bases, with 12 bases between them. CDR1 is SGDLS and CDR2 is YYNGEE in the germline V gene. The CDR3 contains 15 residues. CDR3 nucleotide sequence: TGTGCCAGCAGCGTAGACGGAGTGAGGGCAGATACGCAGTATTTT. Translating it yields CASSVDGVRADTQYF.

The chain links TRBV19 to TRBJ1-1, with 10 bases matching TRBD1. The germline V gene has CDR1 LNHDA and CDR2 SQIVND (reference sequence). The length of the CDR3 is 17 residues. The J segment lost 2 bases and the V segment lost 2 bases, leaving 8 bases of the junction unmatched. The CDR3 bases are TGTGCCAGTAGTATACCCCCCGGGACAGGGGCTAACACTGAAGCTTTCTTT. It is translated as CASSIPPGTGANTEAFF.

This chain links TRBV6-5 with TRBJ1-2, with 8 bases fitting TRBD1. V gave up 5 bases and J gave up 8 bases; unmatched junction bases: 10. This CDR3 contains 14 residues. CDR1 and CDR2 from the germline V gene are MNHEY and SVGAGI. CDR3 protein: CASSRGQGWGGYTF. CDR3 nucleotides: TGTGCCAGCAGTAGAGGACAGGGCTGGGGCGGCTACACCTTC.

The CDR3 reads CASTGAAGNSEKLFF. The DNA of the CDR3 is TGTGCCAGTACTGGAGCGGCGGGGAATAGTGAAAAACTGTTTTTT. This sequence joins TRBV19 and TRBJ1-4; D not resolved. The V gene's germline CDR1 is LNHDA and CDR2 SQIVND (reference sequence). Trimming took 7 bases from V and 7 from J, leaving 19 bases between them. CDR3 size: 15 residues.

This clone has just a few counts. The gene calls are TRBV2 and TRBJ1-2, with unresolved D. Germline assignment: CDR1 SNHLY and CDR2 FYNNEI. The CDR3 sequence is 11 residues long. The ends were cut back, 7 bases at V and 6 bases at J, with 9 bases in the middle. Here the CDR3 reads CASTRGDGYTF. In nucleotides, the CDR3 is TGTGCCAGCACTAGAGGCGATGGCTACACCTTC.

The chain employs TRBV7-9 and TRBJ2-1; TRBD2 agrees at 7 bases. This CDR3 is 15 amino acids long. In germline, CDR1 is SEHNR, CDR2 FQNEAQ (reference sequence). V lost 5 bases to trimming and J lost 7 bases; unmatched junction nucleotides: 11. CDR3 loop: CASSQGGGGRNEQFF. CDR3 nucleotides: TGTGCCAGCAGCCAGGGCGGGGGAGGTAGGAATGAGCAGTTCTTC.

This clone was counted only a few times. The chain joins TRBV7-2 to TRBJ2-5; D perhaps matches TRBD1 (6 bases). The ends were cut back, 1 base at V and 4 bases at J, with 10 bases in the middle. The germline V gene has CDR1 SGHTA and CDR2 FQGNSA. This CDR3 is built from 14 residues. The CDR3 coding sequence is TGTGCCAGCAGCTTAGGACTCAGGGGAGAGACCCAGTACTTC. Its translation: CASSLGLRGETQYF.

This clone was seen a few times. V usage is TRBV6-1 and J usage is TRBJ2-7; perhaps TRBD1 as D (6 bases). This CDR3 has 13 residues. From germline, CDR1 is MNHNS and CDR2 SASEGT. V lost 5 bases, J lost 3 bases, and 11 bases lay in between. In nucleotides, the CDR3 is TGTGCCAGCAGTCTGAACAGGGACTACGAGCAGTACTTC. It is translated as CASSLNRDYEQYF.

The chain uses TRBV19 and TRBJ1-1; D might be TRBD1 (6 bases). Germline V gene data show CDR1 as LNHDA and CDR2 as SQIVND (reference sequence). Trimming removed 5 bases at V and 4 bases at J, with 14 bases between. The CDR3 consists of 14 residues. For the CDR3, the DNA is TGTGCCAGTAGTGAACAGGGTCGGAGCACTGAAGCTTTCTTT. This sequence encodes CASSEQGRSTEAFF.

This chain connects TRBV30 to TRBJ1-5; D unclear. This CDR3 comprises 16 residues. Germline V gene data show CDR1 as GTSNPN and CDR2 as SVGIG (reference sequence). The germline V and J ends were trimmed by 1 base and 0 bases, with 13 bases remaining between them. The CDR3 DNA is TGTGCCTGGAGTGAACGAGGCAGAGTTAGCAATCAGCCCCAGCATTTT. This translates into CAWSERGRVSNQPQHF.

The V call is TRBV30, the J call TRBJ1-2; possible D gene TRBD1, 6 bases. Germline V CDR1 and CDR2: GTSNPN, SVGIG (reference sequence). The CDR3 contains 14 residues. V was clipped by 0 bases and J by 2 bases, with 10 bases between them. This CDR3 is CAWSVPGQNYGYTF. As DNA, the CDR3 is TGTGCCTGGAGTGTGCCCGGACAGAACTATGGCTACACCTTC.

V gene TRBV28 combines with J gene TRBJ1-5, with D unresolved. Germline V CDR1 and CDR2: MDHEN, SYDVKM. The CDR3 consists of 17 residues. Trimming removed 3 bases at V and 1 base at J, with 16 bases between. The CDR3 here is CASSFGWEGWSNQPQHF. The CDR3 nucleotides read TGTGCCAGCAGTTTCGGATGGGAGGGATGGAGCAATCAGCCCCAGCATTTT.

This clone was detected only a few times. The CDR3 coding sequence is TGTGCCAGCAGTTCTCAGGGGGCTGGAAACACCATATATTTT. Translating it yields CASSSQGAGNTIYF. The J gene is TRBJ1-3, the V gene TRBV5-5; the match to TRBD1 covers 7 bases. V trimming: 5 bases; J trimming: 2 bases; junction bases outside the gene matches: 4. From germline, CDR1 is SGHKS and CDR2 YYEKEE (reference sequence). The CDR3 is made up of 14 amino acids.

The V gene is TRBV19, the J gene TRBJ1-1, with a tentative D call TRBD1 (5 bases). Germline assignment: CDR1 LNHDA and CDR2 SQIVND (reference sequence). This CDR3 has 14 residues. The V end was cut by 1 base, the J end by 6 bases, with 12 bases between. CDR3 amino acids: CASSIVPGKAEAFF. The CDR3 DNA is TGTGCCAGTAGTATAGTACCAGGGAAGGCTGAAGCTTTCTTT.

The chain carries TRBV5-4 and TRBJ2-5; perhaps TRBD1 as D (6 bases). CDR1 and CDR2 from the germline V gene are SGHNT and YYREEE (reference sequence). The CDR3 runs 14 residues. The V end was cut by 0 bases, the J end by 5 bases, with 11 bases between. The CDR3 spells CASSLGSGDETQYF. The CDR3 nucleotides read TGTGCCAGCAGCTTGGGGTCAGGGGACGAGACCCAGTACTTC.

The V and J genes are TRBV28 and TRBJ2-1; 8 bases map to TRBD1. The CDR3 is 15 residues long. The trim removed 5 bases at V and 7 bases at J, leaving 10 bases unmatched. Per the germline V gene, CDR1 is MDHEN and CDR2 is SYDVKM. Written as DNA, the CDR3 is TGTGCCAGCAGTGGAAGGGGTGACAGGGGTAATGAGCAGTTCTTC. Translation: CASSGRGDRGNEQFF.